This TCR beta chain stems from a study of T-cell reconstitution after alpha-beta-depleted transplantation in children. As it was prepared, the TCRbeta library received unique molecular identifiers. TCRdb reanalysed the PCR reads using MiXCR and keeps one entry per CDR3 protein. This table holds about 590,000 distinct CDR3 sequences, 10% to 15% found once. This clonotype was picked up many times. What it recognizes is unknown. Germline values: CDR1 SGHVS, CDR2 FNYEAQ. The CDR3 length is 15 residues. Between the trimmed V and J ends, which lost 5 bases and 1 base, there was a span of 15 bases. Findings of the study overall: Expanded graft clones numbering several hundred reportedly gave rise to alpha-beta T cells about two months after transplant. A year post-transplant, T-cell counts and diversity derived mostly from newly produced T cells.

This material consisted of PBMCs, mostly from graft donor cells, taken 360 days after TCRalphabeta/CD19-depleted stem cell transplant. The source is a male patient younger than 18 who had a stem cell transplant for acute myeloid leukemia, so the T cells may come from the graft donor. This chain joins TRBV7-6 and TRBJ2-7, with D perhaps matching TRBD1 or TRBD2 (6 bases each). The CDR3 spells CASSQGTPGSYEQYF. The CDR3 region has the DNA TGTGCCAGCAGCCAGGGGACTCCCGGGTCCTACGAGCAGTACTTC.